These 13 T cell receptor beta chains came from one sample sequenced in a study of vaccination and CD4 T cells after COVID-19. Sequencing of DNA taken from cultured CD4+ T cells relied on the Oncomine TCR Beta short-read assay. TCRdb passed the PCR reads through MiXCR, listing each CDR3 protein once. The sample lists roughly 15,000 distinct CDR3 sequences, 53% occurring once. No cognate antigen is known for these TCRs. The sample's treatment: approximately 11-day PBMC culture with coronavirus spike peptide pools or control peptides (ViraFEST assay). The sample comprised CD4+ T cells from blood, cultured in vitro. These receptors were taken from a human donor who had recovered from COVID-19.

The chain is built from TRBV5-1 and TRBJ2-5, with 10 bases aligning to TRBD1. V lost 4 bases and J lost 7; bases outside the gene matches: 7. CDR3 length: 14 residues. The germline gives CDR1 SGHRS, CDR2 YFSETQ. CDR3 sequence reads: CASSPPDRGGTQYF. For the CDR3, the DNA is TGCGCCAGCAGCCCGCCGGACAGGGGGGGGACCCAGTACTTC.

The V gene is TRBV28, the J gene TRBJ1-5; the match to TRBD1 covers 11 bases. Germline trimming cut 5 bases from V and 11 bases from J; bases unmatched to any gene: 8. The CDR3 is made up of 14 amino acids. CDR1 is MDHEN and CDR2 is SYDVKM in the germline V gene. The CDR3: CASSRDRGGRAQHF. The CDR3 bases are TGTGCCAGCAGTCGGGACAGGGGGGGTAGGGCCCAGCATTTT.

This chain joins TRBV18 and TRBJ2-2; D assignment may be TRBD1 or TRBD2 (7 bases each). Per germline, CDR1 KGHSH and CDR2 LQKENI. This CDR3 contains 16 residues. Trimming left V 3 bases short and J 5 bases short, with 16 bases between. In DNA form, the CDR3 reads TGTGCCAGCTCACCCCCGGGGAGGGGGCTAACCGGGGAGCTGTTTTTT. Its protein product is CASSPPGRGLTGELFF.

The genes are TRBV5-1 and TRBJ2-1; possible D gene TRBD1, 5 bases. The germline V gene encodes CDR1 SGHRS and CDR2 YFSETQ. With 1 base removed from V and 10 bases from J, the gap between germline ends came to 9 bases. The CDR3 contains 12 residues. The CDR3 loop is CASSLSDREQFF. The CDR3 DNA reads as TGCGCCAGCAGCTTGAGTGACAGAGAGCAGTTCTTC.

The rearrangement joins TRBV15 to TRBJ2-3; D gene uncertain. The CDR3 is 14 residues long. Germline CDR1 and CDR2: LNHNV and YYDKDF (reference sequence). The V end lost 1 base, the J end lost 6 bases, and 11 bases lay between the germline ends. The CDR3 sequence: CATSRAYQADTQYF. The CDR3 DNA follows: TGTGCCACCAGCAGAGCTTATCAGGCTGATACGCAGTATTTT.

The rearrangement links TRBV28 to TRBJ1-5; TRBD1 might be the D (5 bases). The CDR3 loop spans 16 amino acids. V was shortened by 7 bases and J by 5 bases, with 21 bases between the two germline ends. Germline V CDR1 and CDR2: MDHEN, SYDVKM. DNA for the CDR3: TGTGCCAGCAAGATATGGGCTCGTGGGGGGGATCAGCCCCAGCATTTT. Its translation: CASKIWARGGDQPQHF.

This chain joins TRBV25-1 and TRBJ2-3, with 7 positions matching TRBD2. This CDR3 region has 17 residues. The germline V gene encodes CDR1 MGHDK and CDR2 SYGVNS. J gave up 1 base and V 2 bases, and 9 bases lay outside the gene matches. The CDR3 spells CASSEDRLAGGTDTQYF. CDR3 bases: TGTGCCAGCAGTGAAGACCGACTAGCAGGAGGCACAGATACGCAGTATTTT.

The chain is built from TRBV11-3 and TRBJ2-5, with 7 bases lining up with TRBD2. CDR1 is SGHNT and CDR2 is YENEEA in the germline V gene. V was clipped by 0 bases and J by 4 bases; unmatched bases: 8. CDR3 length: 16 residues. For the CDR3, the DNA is TGTGCCAGCAGCTTAGATGGGGTCAGGGAGGGAGAGACCCAGTACTTC. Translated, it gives CASSLDGVREGETQYF.

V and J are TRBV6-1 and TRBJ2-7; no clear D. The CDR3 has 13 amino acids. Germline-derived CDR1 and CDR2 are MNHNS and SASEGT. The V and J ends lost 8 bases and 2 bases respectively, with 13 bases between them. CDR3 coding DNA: TGTGCCAGCGAATTCGGCAGGACCTACGAGCAGTACTTC. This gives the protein CASEFGRTYEQYF.

The CDR3 region is CASRVVRGKTEAFF. The DNA for the CDR3 is TGCGCCAGCAGAGTCGTTCGGGGTAAAACTGAAGCTTTCTTT. The rearrangement joins TRBV5-1 to TRBJ1-1; D is unresolved. The CDR3 covers 14 residues. Between the trimmed V and J ends, which lost 5 bases and 5 bases, there was a span of 16 bases. Germline V gene sequence: CDR1 SGHRS, CDR2 YFSETQ.

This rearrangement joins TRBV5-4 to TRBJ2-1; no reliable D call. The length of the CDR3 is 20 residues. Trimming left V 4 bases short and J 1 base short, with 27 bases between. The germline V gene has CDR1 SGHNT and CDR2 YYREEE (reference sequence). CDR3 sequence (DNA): TGTGCCAGCAGCACTCCATCGGGCACAGTTAAGGGCAAATCCTACAATGAGCAGTTCTTC. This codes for CASSTPSGTVKGKSYNEQFF.

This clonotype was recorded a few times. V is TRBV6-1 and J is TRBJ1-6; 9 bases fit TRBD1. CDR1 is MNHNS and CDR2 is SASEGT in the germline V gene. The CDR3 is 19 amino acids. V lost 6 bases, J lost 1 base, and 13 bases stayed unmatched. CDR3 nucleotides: TGTGCCAGCAGGAGAAACGGGGACAGGGTCAGATCCTATAATTCACCCCTCCACTTT. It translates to CASRRNGDRVRSYNSPLHF.

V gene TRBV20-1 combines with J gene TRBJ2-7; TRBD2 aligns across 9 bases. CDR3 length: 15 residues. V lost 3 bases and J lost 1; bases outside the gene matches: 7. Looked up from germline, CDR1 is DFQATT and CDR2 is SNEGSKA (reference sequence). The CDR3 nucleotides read TGCAGTGCTAGGCCCTCTAGCGGGATTTCCTACGAGCAGTACTTC. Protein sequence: CSARPSSGISYEQYF.